Below, one T cell receptor (beta chain) is given with its context. Authors' data handling: Amplifying reference gene primers gave estimates of nucleated cell counts. Clones were sequenced by immunoSEQ multiplex PCR, and TCRdb holds only the in-frame ones, with some missing. The V and J calls and the clone size are those of that table, but D and trimming were determined from the DNA. The sample records over 150,000 clones, approximately 79% being singletons. The source of the sample is a study of blood T cell repertoires in COVID-19. In the study overall: Acute and convalescent COVID-19 samples came from the United States, Italy and Spain.

The sequence was collected from a woman in her forties or fifties with acute or convalescent COVID-19. Specimen: peripheral blood.

CDR3 in DNA: TGTGCCAGCAGCGTAGTCGCGGGACTAGCTGGGGAGCTGTTTTTT. It is translated as CASSVVAGLAGELFF. This chain links TRBV9 with TRBJ2-2, with 9 bases that match TRBD2. The CDR3 has 15 residues. Unmatched junction bases numbered 5, after V lost 0 bases and J lost 8 bases. The germline CDR1 and CDR2 sequences are SGDLS and YYNGEE.